This note documents a single TCR beta chain sequence. Random hexamers were used to reverse transcribe 0.5 to 1 ug of RNA. With immunoSEQ multiplex PCR, TCR beta CDR3 was amplified across 54 Vbeta and 13 Jbeta. TCRdb re-called the immunoSEQ multiplex PCR reads with MiXCR, one entry per CDR3 protein. Of around 180,000 distinct CDR3 sequences in the sample, roughly 92% were seen once. Relapsing-remitting disease, either stable or active, was present in the multiple sclerosis controls, who were treatment-naive patients. Negative isolation was used for CD8+ and CD4+ T cells, and FACS enrichment was applied to TEMRA cells. This record belongs to a study of CD8 T cells in Susac syndrome. The V gene's germline CDR1 is MDHEN and CDR2 SYDVKM. V was clipped by 6 bases and J by 2 bases; unmatched bases: 4. This CDR3 is 13 amino acids long.

The sequence was obtained from a human donor with multiple sclerosis. The sequencing sample was made of CD4+ T cells from PBMCs. The chain employs TRBV28 and TRBJ2-7; 7 bases line up with TRBD1. The CDR3 reads CASRTGTAYEQYF. DNA for the CDR3: TGTGCCAGCAGAACAGGGACAGCCTACGAGCAGTACTTC.